The clone carrying this T cell receptor (beta chain) was seen a few times. Its antigen is not identified. The data originate from a study of vaccination and CD4 T cells after COVID-19. The treatment is: roughly 10-day PBMC culture with coronavirus spike peptide pools or control peptides (ViraFEST assay). Investigators obtained the unexposed donor's CD4+ T cells before the COVID-19 pandemic (2011-2018). The culture of some 2.1 million PBMCs per well included 8 to 10 IU/ml IL-2 and 9.5 to 10 ug/ml peptide pools. The Oncomine TCR Beta short-read assay sequenced DNA from cultured CD4+ T cells. TCRdb fed the PCR reads into MiXCR, producing one record per CDR3 protein. The table includes more than 4,500 distinct CDR3 sequences, about 40% detected once. In germline, CDR1 is MNHEY, CDR2 SVGAGI. There are 16 residues in the CDR3. V was clipped by 4 bases and J by 1 base; unmatched bases: 6.

The chain joins TRBV6-5 to TRBJ2-2, with 7 bases matching TRBD1. The sample consisted of CD4+ T cells from blood, cultured in vitro. The receptor comes from a human donor in good health. The CDR3 DNA follows: TGTGCCAGCAGTTCGAGGGGGCCAGGGAACACCGGGGAGCTGTTTTTT. Its translation: CASSSRGPGNTGELFF.